The 32 T cell receptor beta chains below were found in one sample sequenced in a study of T cell changes during pregnancy in multiple sclerosis. TCRdb's copy holds only in-frame clones and misses some; the assay was immunoSEQ multiplex PCR. The table lists about 40,000 clones, 91% of them singletons, with roughly 0.5% in the top ten. Sequenced material: CD4+ T cells from peripheral blood mononuclear cells, taken in the second trimester of pregnancy. The origin of the receptors is a female donor in good health, enrolled as a control in a pregnancy study.

A single count supports this clone. V is TRBV10-3 and J is TRBJ2-3; no definite D call. The V end lost 2 bases, the J end lost 2 bases, and 14 bases lay between the germline ends. This CDR3 is built from 16 residues. The germline V gene encodes CDR1 ENHRY and CDR2 SYGVKD. The CDR3 nucleotides read TGTGCCATCAGTGAGACCGCAGCTCGGGTCACAGATACGCAGTATTTT. Protein: CAISETAARVTDTQYF.

This clone appeared once. This chain uses TRBV5-4 with TRBJ2-7; D gene unclear. Germline V gives CDR1 SGHNT, CDR2 YYREEE (reference sequence). The CDR3 spans 14 residues. Trimming cost V 0 bases and J 6 bases, with 13 bases left between them. CDR3 bases: TGTGCCAGCAGCTTGGTTAGAAATCCTTGCGAGCAGTACTTC. The encoded protein is CASSLVRNPCEQYF.

V usage is TRBV5-1 and J usage is TRBJ1-1; D not resolved. Trimming removed 4 bases from V and 5 bases from J, with 12 bases in between. CDR3 length: 13 residues. CDR1 and CDR2 (germline): SGHRS, YFSETQ. CDR3 DNA: TGCGCCAGCAGCCTCCCCGACAAAACTGAAGCTTTCTTT. Translation: CASSLPDKTEAFF.

The chain is built from TRBV7-9 and TRBJ2-1; D unclear. Germline assignment: CDR1 SEHNR and CDR2 FQNEAQ (reference sequence). The CDR3 extends over 15 amino acids. The ends were cut back, 1 base at V and 4 bases at J, with 11 bases in the middle. The CDR3 region is CASSLGGSPYNEQFF. CDR3 nucleotides: TGTGCCAGCAGCTTAGGTGGCTCCCCTTACAATGAGCAGTTCTTC.

The V gene is TRBV4-3, the J gene TRBJ2-1; D might be TRBD2 (6 bases). The germline gives CDR1 LGHNA, CDR2 YSLEER. The CDR3 loop spans 15 amino acids. Between the trimmed V and J ends, which lost 4 bases and 5 bases, there was a span of 15 bases. The DNA of the CDR3 is TGCGCCAGCAGCCCAGCGGGTTCGGCGGACAATGAGCAGTTCTTC. Translated: CASSPAGSADNEQFF.

The V call is TRBV28, the J call TRBJ1-5, with unresolved D. V was shortened by 3 bases and J by 6 bases, with 6 bases between the two germline ends. This CDR3 is built from 12 residues. The germline V gene has CDR1 MDHEN and CDR2 SYDVKM. The CDR3 loop reads CASSFGGQPQHF. CDR3 in DNA: TGTGCCAGCAGTTTCGGAGGTCAGCCCCAGCATTTT.

The chain links TRBV4-1 to TRBJ1-5; tentative D call: TRBD1 (6 bases). CDR1 is MGHRA, CDR2 YSYEKL, per germline. The V and J ends lost 1 base and 7 bases respectively, with 14 bases between them. The CDR3 runs to 15 residues. The CDR3 is CASSQAYNRDQPQHF. CDR3 DNA sequence: TGCGCCAGCAGCCAAGCCTACAACAGGGACCAGCCCCAGCATTTT.

This clone was picked up one time. The chain is built from TRBV5-5 and TRBJ1-2; D is uncertain. Germline CDR1 and CDR2: SGHKS and YYEKEE (reference sequence). This CDR3 contains 17 residues. With 1 base removed from V and 0 bases from J, the gap between germline ends came to 16 bases. This chain's CDR3 is CASSLRSTRNANYGYTF. The DNA of the CDR3 is TGTGCCAGCAGCTTGCGAAGCACGAGGAATGCTAACTATGGCTACACCTTC.

The chain combines TRBV7-8 with TRBJ2-1; 9 nucleotides align to TRBD2. The J segment lost 7 bases and the V segment lost 1 base, leaving 8 bases of the junction unmatched. The CDR3 runs to 16 residues. CDR1 is SGHVS and CDR2 is FQNEAQ in the germline V gene. DNA of the CDR3: TGTGCCAGCAGCTTAGTTGCGGGAGGGGGGTCAAATGAGCAGTTCTTC. This encodes CASSLVAGGGSNEQFF.

This clone is a singleton in its sample. The chain recombines TRBV11-2 with TRBJ1-2, with D perhaps TRBD1 (6 bases). The CDR3 runs to 14 residues. Germline lookup yields CDR1 SGHAT and CDR2 FQNNGV. V lost 4 bases and J 7 bases, leaving 16 bases between the germline ends. In DNA, the CDR3 is TGTGCCAGCAGCTCAATCAGGGGAATTGGTGGCTACACCTTC. Amino acids: CASSSIRGIGGYTF.

The chain links TRBV5-6 to TRBJ2-4; TRBD1 agrees at 8 bases. Trimming took 3 bases from V and 9 from J; bases not matched to a gene: 11. The CDR3 consists of 15 residues. Per germline, CDR1 SGHDT and CDR2 YYEEEE. CDR3 region: CASSWTGNPLRIQYF. The CDR3 coding sequence is TGTGCCAGCAGCTGGACAGGGAACCCGCTACGCATTCAGTACTTC. Using reference TRBV5-6 and TRBJ2-4 for the parts outside the CDR3, the full variable domain is DAGVTQSPTHLIKTRGQQVTLRCSPKSGHDTVSWYQQALGQGPQFIFQYYEEEERQRGNFPDRFSGHQFPNYSSELNVNALLLGDSALYLCASSWTGNPLRIQYFGAGTRLSVL.

V usage is TRBV27 and J usage is TRBJ2-3; maybe TRBD2 (6 bases). Trimming shortened V by 5 bases and J by 4 bases, and 13 bases separated the two germline ends. The CDR3 contains 14 residues. Germline CDR1 reads MNHEY; CDR2 reads SMNVEV (reference sequence). The chain's CDR3 is CASSPLGGADTQYF. In nucleotides, the CDR3 is TGTGCCAGCAGTCCTCTGGGGGGTGCAGATACGCAGTATTTT.

The chain is built from TRBV5-4 and TRBJ2-1; 7 bases line up with TRBD2. CDR3 length: 15 residues. Germline V gene sequence: CDR1 SGHNT, CDR2 YYREEE (reference sequence). V shed 0 bases, J shed 7 bases, and the junction held 7 bases outside the gene matches. This CDR3 reads CASSLGTGGGNEQFF. CDR3 DNA sequence: TGTGCCAGCAGCTTGGGGACGGGGGGAGGTAATGAGCAGTTCTTC.

The chain has TRBV6-5 and TRBJ2-3; weak D call: TRBD2 (5 bases). Germline CDR1 MNHEY, CDR2 SVGAGI. V was shortened by 4 bases and J by 3 bases, with 17 bases between the two germline ends. The CDR3 runs 16 residues. The CDR3 DNA is TGTGCCAGCAGTTTACGGGCCGGGATCGTAACAGATACGCAGTATTTT. It yields the protein CASSLRAGIVTDTQYF.

The rearrangement joins TRBV18 to TRBJ1-1; D gene unclear. Germline-derived CDR1 and CDR2 are KGHSH and LQKENI. This CDR3 spans 13 amino acids. V shed 0 bases and J shed 2 bases, with 4 bases lying between them. Here the CDR3 reads CASSPPLNTEAFF. For the CDR3, the DNA is TGTGCCAGCTCACCACCGTTAAACACTGAAGCTTTCTTT. Combining the CDR3 with reference TRBV18 and TRBJ1-1 gives the whole variable domain NAGVMQNPRHLVRRRGQEARLRCSPMKGHSHVYWYRQLPEEGLKFMVYLQKENIIDESGMPKERFSAEFPKEGPSILRIQQVVRGDSAAYFCASSPPLNTEAFFGQGTRLTVV.

CDR3 bases: TGTGCCAGCAGCCCCGGACTAGCAAAATCGGGGGCCTACGAGCAGTACTTC. Protein: CASSPGLAKSGAYEQYF. This chain links TRBV5-4 with TRBJ2-7; 8 bases agree with TRBD2. This CDR3 region has 17 residues. The J segment lost 2 bases and the V segment lost 4 bases, leaving 14 bases of the junction unmatched. Looked up from germline, CDR1 is SGHNT and CDR2 is YYREEE (reference sequence).

The genes are TRBV7-2 and TRBJ2-2, with D uncertain. Germline V gives CDR1 SGHTA, CDR2 FQGNSA. Deletions cut 4 bases from V and 5 bases from J, with 5 bases between. CDR3 size: 12 residues. Here the CDR3 reads CASSSRTGELFF. The DNA for the CDR3 is TGTGCCAGCAGCTCACGGACCGGGGAGCTGTTTTTT.

The chain links TRBV19 to TRBJ1-5; a weak D match, TRBD1 (6 bases). V lost 7 bases to trimming and J lost 2 bases, with 18 bases between them. Germline V CDR1 and CDR2: LNHDA, SQIVND (reference sequence). This CDR3 has 16 amino acids. The CDR3 coding sequence is TGTGCCAGTACCAAACCTTCAGGGGCTGGCAATCAGCCCCAGCATTTT. This translates into CASTKPSGAGNQPQHF. Full variable domain (rest looked up from reference TRBV19 and TRBJ1-5): DGGITQSPKYLFRKEGQNVTLSCEQNLNHDAMYWYRQDPGQGLRLIYYSQIVNDFQKGDIAEGYSVSREKKESFPLTVTSAQKNPTAFYLCASTKPSGAGNQPQHFGDGTRLSIL.

This chain connects TRBV7-2 to TRBJ2-7, with 9 bases aligning to TRBD2. V shed 0 bases, J shed 2 bases, and the junction held 8 bases outside the gene matches. Germline V gene sequence: CDR1 SGHTA, CDR2 FQGNSA. This CDR3 has 17 residues. Written as DNA, the CDR3 is TGTGCCAGCAGCTTAGCGCGGGTGTCTAGCGGGGCCTACGAGCAGTACTTC. It translates to CASSLARVSSGAYEQYF.

J is TRBJ2-3 and V is TRBV6-5; 8 bases map to TRBD2. CDR3 length: 15 amino acids. Germline V gives CDR1 MNHEY, CDR2 SVGAGI. J was trimmed by 4 bases and V by 4 bases; bases with no gene match: 7. The CDR3 nucleotides are TGTGCCAGCAGTTTGCGGGGGGCTTTCGCAGATACGCAGTATTTT. Amino acid sequence: CASSLRGAFADTQYF.

The chain recombines TRBV7-9 with TRBJ1-2, with D uncertain. CDR3 length equals 13 residues. V lost 3 bases to trimming and J lost 7 bases, with 12 bases between them. Germline V gives CDR1 SEHNR, CDR2 FQNEAQ (reference sequence). CDR3 nucleotides: TGTGCCAGCAGCTTCGGAGCCGCGCTTGGCTACACCTTC. It yields the protein CASSFGAALGYTF. The variable domain in full, with the rest retrieved from reference TRBV7-9 and TRBJ1-2, is DTGVSQNPRHKITKRGQNVTFRCDPISEHNRLYWYRQTLGQGPEFLTYFQNEAQLEKSRLLSDRFSAERPKGSFSTLEIQRTEQGDSAMYLCASSFGAALGYTFGSGTRLTVV.

The chain joins TRBV11-2 to TRBJ1-2, with TRBD1 matching over 7 bases. J lost 2 bases, V lost 4 bases, and 4 bases had no gene match. The CDR3 runs 14 residues. The germline CDR1 and CDR2 sequences are SGHAT and FQNNGV. CDR3 sequence: CASSSIRGNYGYTF. The CDR3 DNA follows: TGTGCCAGCAGCTCGATCAGGGGGAACTATGGCTACACCTTC.

This clone was counted once. V is TRBV5-8 and J is TRBJ2-3; D not certain. Germline CDR1 SGHTS, CDR2 YDEGEE. This CDR3 is built from 11 residues. Trimming removed 2 bases at V and 11 bases at J, with 9 bases between. Here the CDR3 reads CASSLPPGQYF. CDR3 coding DNA: TGTGCCAGCAGCTTACCGCCAGGGCAGTATTTT.

This chain uses TRBV7-9 with TRBJ2-5; 12 nucleotides agree with TRBD2. V was clipped by 0 bases and J by 2 bases; unmatched bases: 1. Germline lookup yields CDR1 SEHNR and CDR2 FQNEAQ (reference sequence). This CDR3 has 16 residues. The DNA for the CDR3 is TGTGCCAGCAGCTTAGCGCTAGCGGGGGGGCAAGAGACCCAGTACTTC. Translated, it gives CASSLALAGGQETQYF.

The V call is TRBV11-2, the J call TRBJ2-2; possible D gene TRBD1, 6 bases. This CDR3 is 16 amino acids long. Trimming removed 3 bases at V and 0 bases at J, with 11 bases between. The germline gives CDR1 SGHAT, CDR2 FQNNGV. CDR3 DNA: TGTGCCAGCAGCTTCCGACAGGACGCGAACACCGGGGAGCTGTTTTTT. Translating gives CASSFRQDANTGELFF.

The J gene is TRBJ1-3, the V gene TRBV6-5, with 8 positions matching TRBD1. The CDR3 extends over 15 amino acids. V was pared by 6 bases and J by 0 bases, with 4 bases of the junction left unmatched. Germline values: CDR1 MNHEY, CDR2 SVGAGI. CDR3: CASSRQGNSGNTIYF. The CDR3 coding sequence is TGTGCCAGCAGCCGACAGGGGAACTCTGGAAACACCATATATTTT.

The chain is built from TRBV18 and TRBJ2-7; 8 bases are a match to TRBD2. CDR1 KGHSH and CDR2 LQKENI come from the germline V gene. The CDR3 totals 14 residues. V shed 2 bases, J shed 0 bases, and the junction held 0 bases outside the gene matches. The DNA for the CDR3 is TGTGCCAGCTCACCAGGGACTAGCTCCTACGAGCAGTACTTC. Its protein product is CASSPGTSSYEQYF. The whole variable domain, remainder taken from reference TRBV18 and TRBJ2-7, is NAGVMQNPRHLVRRRGQEARLRCSPMKGHSHVYWYRQLPEEGLKFMVYLQKENIIDESGMPKERFSAEFPKEGPSILRIQQVVRGDSAAYFCASSPGTSSYEQYFGPGTRLTVT.

The chain joins TRBV30 to TRBJ2-1; 8 bases are a match to TRBD2. CDR3 length: 13 amino acids. CDR1 is GTSNPN and CDR2 is SVGIG in the germline V gene (reference sequence). Germline trimming cut 1 base from V and 7 bases from J; bases unmatched to any gene: 3. The CDR3 DNA sequence: TGTGCCTGGAGTGAGTCGGGAGGGAATGAGCAGTTCTTC. Translation gives CAWSESGGNEQFF.

This chain joins TRBV30 and TRBJ2-5; D is possibly TRBD1 (6 bases). The V gene lost 5 bases and the J gene lost 5 bases, with 21 bases spanning the gap. The CDR3 has 15 residues. Germline V gene sequence: CDR1 GTSNPN, CDR2 SVGIG (reference sequence). The CDR3 DNA is TGTGCCTGGGGTTTAATCAGGGGATCGGGGGAGACCCAGTACTTC. It translates to CAWGLIRGSGETQYF. Based on the CDR3 plus reference TRBV30 and TRBJ2-5, the full variable domain is SQTIHQWPATLVQPVGSPLSLECTVEGTSNPNLYWYRQAAGRGLQLLFYSVGIGQISSEVPQNLSASRPQDRQFILSSKKLLLSDSGFYLCAWGLIRGSGETQYFGPGTRLLVL.

The V gene is TRBV2, the J gene TRBJ2-7, with D possibly being TRBD1 (6 bases). Germline CDR1 reads SNHLY; CDR2 reads FYNNEI. There are 16 residues in the CDR3. V was shortened by 5 bases and J by 3 bases, with 20 bases between the two germline ends. The DNA of the CDR3 is TGTGCCAGCAGTTTCCCTGAGGACAGAACAAGCTACGAGCAGTACTTC. It encodes CASSFPEDRTSYEQYF.

The chain couples TRBV6-5 to TRBJ1-3, with TRBD1 matching over 7 bases. Germline V gene data show CDR1 as MNHEY and CDR2 as SVGAGI. This CDR3 is built from 15 residues. J gave up 2 bases and V 4 bases, and 5 bases lay outside the gene matches. The CDR3 DNA sequence: TGTGCCAGCAGTTCAGCCGGGACAGCTGGAAACACCATATATTTT. Translated, it gives CASSSAGTAGNTIYF.

A note on this clone: One end of the junction varies from germline; a read error may be responsible. This sequence joins TRBV7-7 and TRBJ2-1; a weak D match, TRBD2 (6 bases). This CDR3 contains 15 residues. The germline CDR1 and CDR2 sequences are SSHAT and FNYEAQ (reference sequence). CDR3 loop: CASSMGLDSYNEQFF. The CDR3 DNA follows: TGTGCTAGCAGCATGGGACTTGACTCCTACAATGAGCAGTTCTTC. Complete variable domain (other parts from reference TRBV7-7 and TRBJ2-1): GAGVSQSPRYKVTKRGQDVTLRCDPISSHATLYWYQQALGQGPEFLTYFNYEAQPDKSGLPSDRFSAERPEGSISTLTIQRTEQRDSAMYRCASSMGLDSYNEQFFGPGTRLTVL.